This TCR beta chain comes out of a study of blood T cell repertoires in COVID-19 (dated by TCRdb to 2019 to 2021). In the study overall: The collaborator samples originated in the United States, Italy and Spain and spanned the acute and convalescent phases of COVID-19. The prospective study material was composed of cDNA or gDNA derived from T cells, B-cell-depleted T cells, or PBMCs. The dataset comprised deeply sampled blood TCRbeta repertoires from subjects exposed to, actively infected with, or recovered from COVID-19. A freely available public database, intended as a resource for researchers studying the immune response to SARS-CoV-2, is where the repertoires were released. The samples were drawn from two sources: the first 160 participants of the ongoing ImmuneRACE study, and 1,000 to 1,500 subjects contributed by 6 global collaborators. The sample metadata nearly always contained a de-identified subject ID, COVID-19 status, age in years and sex. Where HLA class I and class II types were available, the types were taken from metadata supplied by the sample provider, not from assay-based typing. General study outcomes and caveats: How much clinical and demographic metadata was included differed by source and by participant, and the metadata was provided uncurated.

TCRbeta CDR3 regions were amplified from genomic DNA using the immunoSEQ Assay, a bias-controlled multiplex PCR. Under the source paper's analysis protocol: The number of nucleated cells in each sample was estimated by amplification of reference gene primers within the assay. Sequence reads were collapsed and filtered to measure the absolute abundance of every unique TCRbeta CDR3 rearrangement. Productive Simpson clonality was computed per sample as the square root of Simpson's diversity index over productive rearrangements. TCRdb took this table from immuneACCESS and kept in-frame rearrangements with V and J called. Such tables lack part of the clones; where checked against another copy, unresolved V genes explain under half of the gap, and the rest is unexplained. V and J calls and clone size are as listed in that table; D and trimming were resolved from the DNA. The sample includes over 200,000 clones, with over 70% observed a single time. Under 4.5% of the sample goes to the ten largest clones.

The CDR3 has 18 amino acids, counting the end cysteine and phenylalanine. CDR3 DNA is the only sequence kept; it has 54 bases, read in frame from the first base. V ends up 3 bases short and J 4 bases short, with an unmatched junction base count of 15. According to the germline V gene, CDR1 reads SGDLS and CDR2 reads YYNGEE. In the prospective study, participants were roughly 18 to 100 years old, resided in 24 geographic areas of the United States, and were enrolled through a virtual design. Cohort assignment in the prospective study relied on participant-reported clinical history from a screening survey and a study questionnaire. Exposed participants had been in contact with someone with a PCR-confirmed or clinician-diagnosed COVID-19 case within 2 weeks of study entry. Each participant in the prospective study had whole blood, serum and a nasopharyngeal or oropharyngeal swab collected by mobile phlebotomists. Additional blood draws and questionnaires over a 2-month period could optionally be provided by prospective study participants. Before DNA extraction, prospective study blood samples were shipped either frozen or at room temperature.

Note on this clone: Its antigen has not been determined. Base qualities are not at hand, and no much larger clone is one base apart.

This receptor was taken from a woman aged 30 to 39 who had been exposed to COVID-19. The rearranged chain carries TRBV9 and TRBJ1-3, and TRBD1 matches 8 of the central bases. Sequenced material: PBMCs or T cells enriched from blood (not recorded which). The DNA sequence follows: TGTGCCAGCAGCGATACCGGGACAGGTTGGAATTTGGGAAACACCATATATTTT. It translates to CASSDTGTGWNLGNTIYF. The full variable domain, with segments outside the CDR3 supplied by the reference TRBV9 and TRBJ1-3 proteins, appears as DSGVTQTPKHLITATGQRVTLRCSPRSGDLSVYWYQQSLDQGLQFLIQYYNGEERAKGNILERFSAQQFPDLHSELNLSSLELGDSALYFCASSDTGTGWNLGNTIYFGEGSWLTVV.